Reported below is one TCR beta chain. Its specificity is unknown. Here immunoSEQ multiplex PCR was the method, and the copy in TCRdb shows in-frame clones only, minus some. The data hold some 85,000 clones, with more than 85% observed a single time. The data belong to a study of OX40 agonist ivuxolimab in advanced cancers. The overall study: Ivuxolimab, an antibody that agonizes OX40 (CD134), was administered to the patients.

The germline CDR1 and CDR2 sequences are ENHRY and SYGVKD. Losses at the gene ends were 5 bases for V and 3 bases for J; bases not matched to a gene: 9. The CDR3 covers 18 residues. Study-wide findings and caveats: Expanded clones tended on average to be more numerous among CD8+ T cells than CD4+. Doses of 0.1 to 3.0 mg/kg were accompanied by clonal expansion of CD4+ and CD8+ blood T cells by week 6.

Here the sequenced sample was CD4+ or CD8+ T cells sorted from blood, taken in a trial of the OX40 agonist ivuxolimab. The chain carries TRBV10-3 and TRBJ2-2, with 13 positions matching TRBD2. This TCR derives from an adult with an advanced solid tumor such as melanoma, head and neck, liver or kidney cancer. The DNA of the CDR3 is TGTGCCATCAGTTTTCTCGGACTAGCGGGAGCGGACACCGGGGAGCTGTTTTTT. Encoded protein: CAISFLGLAGADTGELFF.